Below, 12 T cell receptor beta chains from the same sample are listed, as sequenced in a study of beta chain features in type 1 diabetes. The study reverse transcribed the entire isolated RNA, so it sequenced expressed TCRB transcripts. Sequencing used immunoSEQ multiplex PCR; TCRdb keeps in-frame clones, though not all of them. The data contain roughly 380,000 clones, about 20% of them singletons. Material for sequencing was naive CD4+ T cells from blood. Source of these receptors: a woman younger than 30 in good health.

This clone was observed a handful of times. The chain has TRBV20-1 and TRBJ1-4; no clear D gene. Trimming took 6 bases from V and 7 from J, leaving 9 bases between them. This CDR3 comprises 11 residues. Germline V CDR1 and CDR2: DFQATT, SNEGSKA (reference sequence). CDR3 DNA sequence: TGCAGTGCCCCTATGCTTGAAAAACTGTTTTTT. Translating gives CSAPMLEKLFF.

The CDR3 DNA reads TGTGCCAGCAGCTTAGTGGGGGGACTCGAAGATACGCAGTATTTT. Its translation: CASSLVGGLEDTQYF. The chain joins TRBV7-2 to TRBJ2-3; TRBD2 might be the D (6 bases). V lost 1 base and J lost 5, with 13 bases in between. Germline V gives CDR1 SGHTA, CDR2 FQGNSA. This CDR3 has 15 amino acids.

The genes are TRBV30 and TRBJ2-2; no reliable D call. The V and J ends lost 3 bases and 0 bases respectively, with 5 bases between them. Germline CDR1 reads GTSNPN; CDR2 reads SVGIG (reference sequence). The CDR3 spans 13 residues. The CDR3 nucleotides are TGTGCCTGGAGCCCTACGAACACCGGGGAGCTGTTTTTT. Translated: CAWSPTNTGELFF.

This rearrangement joins TRBV9 to TRBJ1-4; 7 bases fit TRBD1. The CDR3 is made up of 15 amino acids. The J segment lost 4 bases and the V segment lost 0 bases, leaving 3 bases of the junction unmatched. The V gene's germline CDR1 is SGDLS and CDR2 YYNGEE. DNA for the CDR3: TGTGCCAGCAGCGTAGTGTCAGGGGGTAATGAAAAACTGTTTTTT. It specifies CASSVVSGGNEKLFF.

This clone appeared once. This chain joins TRBV18 and TRBJ1-2, with 8 nucleotides matching TRBD1. V trimming: 3 bases; J trimming: 4 bases; junction bases outside the gene matches: 13. Germline assignment: CDR1 KGHSH and CDR2 LQKENI. This CDR3 region has 17 residues. CDR3 bases: TGTGCCAGCTCACCGGCGACAGGGGTCGGCCACTTCTATGGCTACACCTTC. Translated, it gives CASSPATGVGHFYGYTF.

In its sample, this clone was seen a few times. In DNA form, the CDR3 reads TGTGCCAGCTCCCCCCCGCAGCCGAACTACTCTGAAGCTTTCTTT. Translating gives CASSPPQPNYSEAFF. The chain joins TRBV18 to TRBJ1-1; no clear D gene. V lost 6 bases, J lost 6 bases, and 20 bases lay in between. Germline CDR1 is KGHSH and CDR2 is LQKENI. This CDR3 spans 15 amino acids.

The chain carries TRBV11-2 and TRBJ2-7, with D possibly being TRBD1 (6 bases). V lost 5 bases and J 7 bases, leaving 24 bases between the germline ends. This CDR3 region has 16 residues. Germline V gene sequence: CDR1 SGHAT, CDR2 FQNNGV. CDR3 loop: CASSPRVGQYVQEQYF. In DNA form, the CDR3 reads TGTGCCAGCAGCCCTCGGGTCGGACAGTATGTGCAAGAGCAGTACTTC. Full variable domain (remainder filled in from reference TRBV11-2 and TRBJ2-7): EAGVAQSPRYKIIEKRQSVAFWCNPISGHATLYWYQQILGQGPKLLIQFQNNGVVDDSQLPKDRFSAERLKGVDSTLKIQPAKLEDSAVYLCASSPRVGQYVQEQYFGPGTRLTVT.

This clone occurred a few times. This chain connects TRBV7-9 to TRBJ2-1; 9 nucleotides match TRBD2. CDR1 and CDR2 from the germline V gene are SEHNR and FQNEAQ (reference sequence). J was trimmed by 8 bases and V by 0 bases; bases with no gene match: 5. The CDR3 is made up of 15 amino acids. CDR3 DNA sequence: TGTGCCAGCAGCTTAGCGGCGGGAGGGCAAGATGAGCAGTTCTTC. It encodes CASSLAAGGQDEQFF.

This clone has more than one count but fewer than ten. V gene TRBV30 combines with J gene TRBJ2-5; 7 bases align to TRBD1. CDR1 GTSNPN and CDR2 SVGIG come from the germline V gene (reference sequence). V was pared by 0 bases and J by 4 bases, with 5 bases of the junction left unmatched. This CDR3 contains 14 residues. For the CDR3, the DNA is TGTGCCTGGAGTGTACTGGACAGGAGAGAGACCCAGTACTTC. This gives the protein CAWSVLDRRETQYF.

The V gene is TRBV30, the J gene TRBJ1-2, with 7 bases lining up with TRBD1. Trimming cost V 1 base and J 4 bases; bases outside gene matches: 6. Looked up from germline, CDR1 is GTSNPN and CDR2 is SVGIG (reference sequence). The CDR3 totals 14 residues. CDR3 in amino acids: CAWSAQGFAYGYTF. The CDR3 DNA reads TGTGCCTGGAGTGCACAGGGGTTCGCCTATGGCTACACCTTC.

This chain links TRBV4-1 with TRBJ1-1; tentative D call: TRBD1 (6 bases). The CDR3 sequence is 17 residues long. Germline CDR1 is MGHRA and CDR2 is YSYEKL. Trimming pared 3 bases from V and 0 bases from J, leaving 17 bases between. The CDR3 here is CASSHRTAPPMNTEAFF. The CDR3, as DNA: TGCGCCAGCAGCCACCGGACAGCCCCGCCGATGAACACTGAAGCTTTCTTT.

V usage is TRBV30 and J usage is TRBJ1-5, with 7 bases identical to TRBD1. The germline CDR1 and CDR2 sequences are GTSNPN and SVGIG (reference sequence). The CDR3 is 13 residues long. The V and J ends lost 2 bases and 7 bases, in that order; junction bases with no gene match: 5. The CDR3 nucleotides read TGTGCCTGGAGTAAAACAGGGGTACAGCCCCAGCATTTT. It translates to CAWSKTGVQPQHF.